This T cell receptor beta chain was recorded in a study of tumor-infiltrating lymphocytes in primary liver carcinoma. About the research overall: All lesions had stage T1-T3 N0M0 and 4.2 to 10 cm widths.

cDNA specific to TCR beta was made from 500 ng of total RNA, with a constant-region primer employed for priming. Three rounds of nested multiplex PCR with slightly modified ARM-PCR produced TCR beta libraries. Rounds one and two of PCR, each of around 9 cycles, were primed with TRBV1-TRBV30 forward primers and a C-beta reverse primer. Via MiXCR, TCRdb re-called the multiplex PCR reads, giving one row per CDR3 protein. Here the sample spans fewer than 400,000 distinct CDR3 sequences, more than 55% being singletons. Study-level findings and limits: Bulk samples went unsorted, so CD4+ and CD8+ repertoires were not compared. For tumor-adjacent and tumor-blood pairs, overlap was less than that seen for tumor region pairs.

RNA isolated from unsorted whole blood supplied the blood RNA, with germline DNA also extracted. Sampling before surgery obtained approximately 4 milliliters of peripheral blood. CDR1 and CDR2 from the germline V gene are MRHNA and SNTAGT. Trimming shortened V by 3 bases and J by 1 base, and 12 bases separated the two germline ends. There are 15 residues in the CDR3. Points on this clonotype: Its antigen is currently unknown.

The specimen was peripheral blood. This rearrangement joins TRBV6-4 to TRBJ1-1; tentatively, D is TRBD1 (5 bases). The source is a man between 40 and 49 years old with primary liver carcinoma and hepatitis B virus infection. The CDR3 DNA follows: TGTGCCAGCAGTGATCCCCGACAGCAGAACACTGAAGCTTTCTTT. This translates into CASSDPRQQNTEAFF.